A selection of T cell receptor beta chains follows, all from one sample in a study of blood T cell repertoires in COVID-19. Sequencing was performed with immunoSEQ multiplex PCR; in TCRdb, only in-frame clones are kept and a portion is missing. The sample records around 300,000 clones, about nine tenths being singletons. Sequenced sample: peripheral blood. The receptors stem from a woman in her twenties or thirties with active or convalescent COVID-19. The CDR3 runs from the conserved cysteine through the conserved F or W.

TRBJ1-5 | TRBV27 | 17 | CASSSITGTQFNQPQHF
TRBJ1-4 | TRBV4-3 | 13 | CASSQQGGEKLFF
TRBJ2-7 | TRBV5-5 | 13 | CASTSGELYEQYF
TRBJ2-3 | TRBV18 | 11 | CASSSTDTQYF
TRBJ1-1 | TRBV19 | 13 | CASVGQGITEAFF
TRBJ2-2 | TRBV15 | 15 | CATSRRESNTGELFF
TRBJ1-5 | TRBV25-1 | 15 | CASSEGGAGNQPQHF
TRBJ2-7 | TRBV6-5 | 13 | CASLWDRDYEQYF
TRBJ1-1 | TRBV28 | 12 | CASKEGYTEAFF
TRBJ1-1 | TRBV19 | 14 | CASTDARQGSEAFF